These 21 T cell receptor beta chains originate from one sample sequenced in a study of T cell clonotyping in hematopoietic cell transplantation. Assay: immunoSEQ multiplex PCR; the TCRdb copy retains only in-frame clones and omits some. Here the sample spans some 29,000 clones, about 90% being singletons. Sequenced here: PBMCs, sampled 100 days after allogeneic stem cell transplant. The source is a female patient aged 45-60 years who had an allogeneic stem cell transplant from a related donor, so the T cells may come from the graft donor. Some clones in this sample may be carry-over from other donors' samples.

V is TRBV5-4 and J is TRBJ2-7, with D perhaps TRBD2 (5 bases). CDR3 length: 14 amino acids. The V end was cut by 0 bases, the J end by 0 bases, with 7 bases between. Germline CDR1 reads SGHNT; CDR2 reads YYREEE (reference sequence). CDR3 region: CASSLGGSSYEQYF. DNA of the CDR3: TGTGCCAGCAGCTTGGGAGGGAGCTCCTACGAGCAGTACTTC.

The genes are TRBV11-3 and TRBJ2-5; D gene uncertain. The germline gives CDR1 SGHNT, CDR2 YENEEA. Trimming pared 5 bases from V and 2 bases from J, leaving 15 bases between. The CDR3 contains 15 residues. As DNA, the CDR3 is TGTGCCAGCAGCCATGGAACCAGTGCGCAAGAGACCCAGTACTTC. Encoded protein: CASSHGTSAQETQYF.

The chain uses TRBV5-8 and TRBJ2-7, with a tentative D call TRBD2 (6 bases). Germline V lookup: CDR1 SGHTS, CDR2 YDEGEE. Trimming cost V 4 bases and J 0 bases, with 17 bases left between them. This CDR3 has 16 amino acids. DNA for the CDR3: TGTGCCAGCAGCCACGATCGGGGGAGTGGCTCCTACGAGCAGTACTTC. Translating gives CASSHDRGSGSYEQYF.

The V and J genes are TRBV6-5 and TRBJ2-3; maybe TRBD1 (5 bases). The germline gives CDR1 MNHEY, CDR2 SVGAGI. There are 15 residues in the CDR3. Between the trimmed V and J ends, which lost 3 bases and 1 base, there was a span of 11 bases. The CDR3 DNA reads as TGTGCCAGCAGTTATACCAGGGATGGCACAGATACGCAGTATTTT. Its translation is CASSYTRDGTDTQYF.

The chain links TRBV30 to TRBJ2-3; tentative D call: TRBD2 (5 bases). V lost 8 bases and J lost 3, with 12 bases in between. The CDR3 loop spans 12 amino acids. Germline CDR1 and CDR2: GTSNPN and SVGIG (reference sequence). The CDR3 reads CAATLATDTQYF. The DNA for the CDR3 is TGTGCCGCCACCCTAGCTACAGATACGCAGTATTTT.

The count of this clone is one. This CDR3 reads CSVALFRAANYGYTF. The CDR3 bases are TGCAGCGTGGCCCTCTTCCGCGCAGCTAACTATGGCTACACCTTC. This chain connects TRBV29-1 to TRBJ1-2, with D unclear. Germline lookup yields CDR1 SQVTM and CDR2 ANQGSEA. This CDR3 is built from 15 residues. V was pared by 6 bases and J by 0 bases, with 17 bases between.

V and J are TRBV14 and TRBJ1-6; the match to TRBD1 covers 8 bases. Germline CDR1 SGHDN, CDR2 FVKESK. CDR3 length: 15 residues. V was clipped by 2 bases and J by 5 bases; unmatched bases: 2. In DNA, the CDR3 is TGTGCCAGCAGCCAACAGGGGGCCCATAATTCACCCCTCCACTTT. Its protein product is CASSQQGAHNSPLHF. The full variable domain, rest sourced from reference TRBV14 and TRBJ1-6, is EAGVTQFPSHSVIEKGQTVTLRCDPISGHDNLYWYRRVMGKEIKFLLHFVKESKQDESGMPNNRFLAERTGGTYSTLKVQPAELEDSGVYFCASSQQGAHNSPLHFGNGTRLTVT.

V is TRBV2 and J is TRBJ1-5; D is uncertain. CDR3 length: 15 residues. Germline assignment: CDR1 SNHLY and CDR2 FYNNEI. The germline V and J ends were trimmed by 8 bases and 3 bases, with 17 bases remaining between them. The CDR3 sequence is CASDSQAGNNQPQHF. For the CDR3, the DNA is TGTGCCAGCGACTCTCAGGCCGGGAACAATCAGCCCCAGCATTTT.

The chain carries TRBV5-4 and TRBJ2-3, with D hard to call. The germline V gene has CDR1 SGHNT and CDR2 YYREEE (reference sequence). The CDR3 runs to 13 residues. Trimming shortened V by 3 bases and J by 1 base, and 6 bases separated the two germline ends. The CDR3 DNA reads TGTGCCAGCAGCTCGGCCGGCACAGATACGCAGTATTTT. This translates into CASSSAGTDTQYF.

The chain combines TRBV6-5 with TRBJ1-3; a weak D match, TRBD1 (5 bases). Germline V gene data show CDR1 as MNHEY and CDR2 as SVGAGI. The CDR3 extends over 16 amino acids. Deletions cut 0 bases from V and 0 bases from J, with 9 bases between. This chain's CDR3 is CASSYSSGLSGNTIYF. The CDR3 DNA reads TGTGCCAGCAGTTACTCATCAGGGCTCTCTGGAAACACCATATATTTT.

The chain is built from TRBV5-1 and TRBJ2-7, with D possibly called TRBD1 or TRBD2 (5 bases each). Germline-derived CDR1 and CDR2 are SGHRS and YFSETQ. The CDR3 contains 15 residues. Trimming pared 0 bases from V and 6 bases from J, leaving 16 bases between. CDR3 residues: CASSLDPGTPGEQYF. As DNA, the CDR3 is TGCGCCAGCAGCTTGGACCCCGGGACCCCCGGCGAGCAGTACTTC.

This chain links TRBV6-5 with TRBJ2-6; D gene unclear. The CDR3 totals 15 residues. Trimming cost V 2 bases and J 0 bases, with 5 bases left between them. The germline gives CDR1 MNHEY, CDR2 SVGAGI. The DNA for the CDR3 is TGTGCCAGCAGTTACGTGGTCTCTGGGGCCAACGTCCTGACTTTC. It encodes CASSYVVSGANVLTF.

This rearrangement joins TRBV2 to TRBJ2-3, with D unresolved. V shed 6 bases and J shed 3 bases, with 4 bases lying between them. Germline V gene lookup returns CDR1 SNHLY and CDR2 FYNNEI. The CDR3 is made up of 11 amino acids. CDR3 in amino acids: CASSYTDTQYF. In DNA, the CDR3 is TGTGCCAGCAGCTATACAGATACGCAGTATTTT.

J is TRBJ1-5 and V is TRBV27; D unclear. Germline CDR1 and CDR2: MNHEY and SMNVEV (reference sequence). The CDR3 runs to 14 residues. V shed 1 base and J shed 0 bases, with 4 bases lying between them. The CDR3 DNA reads TGTGCCAGCAGTTTATTGGGTAGCAATCAGCCCCAGCATTTT. Translation gives CASSLLGSNQPQHF.

This chain's CDR3 is CASSLYGRGLYEQYF. The CDR3, as DNA: TGCGCCAGCAGCTTGTATGGCAGGGGATTGTACGAGCAGTACTTC. J is TRBJ2-7 and V is TRBV5-1, with D possibly TRBD1 on 6 matching bases. Trimming pared 1 base from V and 4 bases from J, leaving 15 bases between. The CDR3 sequence is 15 residues long. Per the germline V gene, CDR1 is SGHRS and CDR2 is YFSETQ.

For this clone: The sample carries other DNA sequences with the same CDR3. The V and J genes are TRBV4-1 and TRBJ1-4; 7 nucleotides match TRBD1. The CDR3 contains 15 residues. After removal of 0 bases from V and 8 bases from J, the junction contained 6 bases not matched to a gene. Germline CDR1 reads MGHRA; CDR2 reads YSYEKL. The chain's CDR3 is CASSQDRDRGEKLFF. The CDR3 coding sequence is TGCGCCAGCAGCCAAGATAGGGACAGAGGGGAAAAACTGTTTTTT.

The chain couples TRBV9 to TRBJ2-3, with D unclear. The V end was cut by 2 bases, the J end by 5 bases, with 9 bases between. Germline CDR1 and CDR2: SGDLS and YYNGEE. CDR3 size: 13 residues. CDR3 nucleotide sequence: TGTGCCAGCAGCGTTTCTTGGATAGATACGCAGTATTTT. As protein: CASSVSWIDTQYF.

The chain couples TRBV29-1 to TRBJ2-1, with 7 bases identical to TRBD1. V shed 6 bases and J 3 bases; nucleotides not matched to a gene: 5. The CDR3 runs to 13 residues. Germline V gene sequence: CDR1 SQVTM, CDR2 ANQGSEA. The CDR3 here is CSVRQGNYNEQFF. CDR3 coding DNA: TGCAGCGTCAGACAGGGAAACTACAATGAGCAGTTCTTC.

The rearrangement uses TRBV30 and TRBJ2-5, with unresolved D. The length of the CDR3 is 15 residues. Trimming removed 1 base from V and 7 bases from J, with 19 bases in between. Germline V gene lookup returns CDR1 GTSNPN and CDR2 SVGIG (reference sequence). This CDR3 is CAWSERGPRVRTQYF. Here the CDR3 DNA reads TGTGCCTGGAGTGAACGAGGACCGCGAGTGAGGACCCAGTACTTC.

This clone was detected only a few times. Written as DNA, the CDR3 is TGTGCCAGCTCCATTTTCTCCTATAATTCACCCCTCCACTTT. Protein: CASSIFSYNSPLHF. The V and J genes are TRBV11-2 and TRBJ1-6; no clear D. CDR1 is SGHAT and CDR2 is FQNNGV in the germline V gene. V was pared by 8 bases and J by 0 bases, with 8 bases between. This CDR3 contains 14 residues.

CDR3 sequence: CASSPAGGGGEQYF. CDR3 sequence (DNA): TGTGCCAGCAGCCCCGCGGGGGGGGGCGGCGAGCAGTACTTC. The chain joins TRBV6-5 to TRBJ2-7; 9 nucleotides match TRBD2. From germline, CDR1 is MNHEY and CDR2 SVGAGI. V was pared by 6 bases and J by 6 bases, with 9 bases of the junction left unmatched. CDR3 length equals 14 residues.